This entry lists 32 T cell receptor beta chains sequenced from one sample in a study of blood T cell repertoires in COVID-19. TCRdb keeps only in-frame clones here, not all; method: immunoSEQ multiplex PCR. The repertoire has some 200,000 clones, approximately 86% of them found once; the top ten carry about 9.4%. Sequencing was done on a sample of PBMCs or T cells enriched from blood (not recorded which). The receptors here all came from a young man with acute COVID-19.

The chain recombines TRBV19 with TRBJ1-2, with D possibly matching TRBD1 (5 bases). Per the germline V gene, CDR1 is LNHDA and CDR2 is SQIVND (reference sequence). Deletions cut 0 bases from V and 5 bases from J, with 10 bases between. The CDR3 sequence is 14 residues long. CDR3 DNA: TGTGCCAGTAGTATAGAACCAACAGGTTATGGCTACACCTTC. This translates into CASSIEPTGYGYTF.

This clone occurred a few times. This chain connects TRBV5-1 to TRBJ1-1; 7 bases align to TRBD1. Losses at the gene ends were 6 bases for V and 2 bases for J; bases not matched to a gene: 7. The germline V gene has CDR1 SGHRS and CDR2 YFSETQ. The CDR3 has 14 amino acids. The CDR3 protein is CASNVGTDNTEAFF. CDR3 nucleotide sequence: TGCGCCAGCAATGTCGGGACAGATAACACTGAAGCTTTCTTT.

This clone appeared a few times. The V call is TRBV27, the J call TRBJ2-5, with 7 bases matching TRBD2. The germline CDR1 and CDR2 sequences are MNHEY and SMNVEV (reference sequence). With 4 bases clipped from V and 4 bases from J, the junction kept 15 bases outside the gene matches. CDR3 length: 17 residues. The CDR3 loop is CASSSPRLARWGETQYF. Written as DNA, the CDR3 is TGTGCCAGCAGTTCCCCCCGACTAGCCCGGTGGGGAGAGACCCAGTACTTC.

This clone was counted between two and nine times. The chain links TRBV12-3 or TRBV12-4 to TRBJ1-1; no firm D call. V was clipped by 5 bases and J by 4 bases, with 8 bases between them. The CDR3 is 12 amino acids. The CDR3 nucleotides read TGTGCCAGCAGTGAGGGTGGCACTGAAGCTTTCTTT. Amino acid sequence: CASSEGGTEAFF.

This chain uses TRBV14 with TRBJ2-1; 12 bases are a match to TRBD2. The V segment lost 0 bases and the J segment 5 bases; nucleotides outside the gene matches: 11. The CDR3 loop spans 19 amino acids. Germline V gene sequence: CDR1 SGHDN, CDR2 FVKESK. The chain's CDR3 is CASSQETAGLAGGNNEQFF. The CDR3 DNA reads as TGTGCCAGCAGCCAAGAGACCGCCGGGCTAGCGGGAGGGAACAATGAGCAGTTCTTC. Filled out from reference TRBV14 and TRBJ2-1, the complete variable domain reads EAGVTQFPSHSVIEKGQTVTLRCDPISGHDNLYWYRRVMGKEIKFLLHFVKESKQDESGMPNNRFLAERTGGTYSTLKVQPAELEDSGVYFCASSQETAGLAGGNNEQFFGPGTRLTVL.

This clone was detected only once. This chain uses TRBV10-3 with TRBJ2-1; the D gene is possibly TRBD2 (5 bases). This CDR3 is built from 15 residues. Germline values: CDR1 ENHRY, CDR2 SYGVKD. Between the trimmed V and J ends, which lost 7 bases and 12 bases, there was a span of 25 bases. The DNA of the CDR3 is TGTGCCATCACCATGTCGGGGAATACGGGTTTGGGGCAGTTCTTC. This translates into CAITMSGNTGLGQFF.

The chain couples TRBV9 to TRBJ2-3; TRBD1 matches at 10 bases. Looked up from germline, CDR1 is SGDLS and CDR2 is YYNGEE. There are 16 residues in the CDR3. V lost 4 bases, J lost 4 bases, and 9 bases stayed unmatched. The CDR3 nucleotides are TGTGCCAGCAGCAAACAGGGACAGGGGAGGGCAGATACGCAGTATTTT. Amino acid sequence: CASSKQGQGRADTQYF.

V and J are TRBV3-1 (or the pseudogene TRBV3-2) and TRBJ2-3, with D tentatively TRBD1 (6 bases). There are 14 residues in the CDR3. Germline assignment: CDR1 LGHDT and CDR2 YNNKEL (reference sequence). V was pared by 4 bases and J by 2 bases, with 10 bases between. The CDR3 region has the DNA TGTGCCAGCAGCCCGGACAGCCCCACAGATACGCAGTATTTT. It encodes CASSPDSPTDTQYF.

The chain links TRBV11-3 to TRBJ2-7; tentative D call: TRBD1 (6 bases). CDR1 and CDR2 (germline): SGHNT, YENEEA. This CDR3 has 14 amino acids. Trimming removed 3 bases from V and 5 bases from J, with 14 bases in between. The CDR3 DNA reads as TGTGCCAGCAGCTTCGGGCAGGGGTTGGACGAGCAGTACTTC. As protein: CASSFGQGLDEQYF.

This sequence joins TRBV10-3 and TRBJ2-3; the D gene is possibly TRBD2 (5 bases). Germline V gene data show CDR1 as ENHRY and CDR2 as SYGVKD. CDR3 length: 15 residues. Trimming pared 4 bases from V and 3 bases from J, leaving 14 bases between. CDR3 loop: CAISGITGETDTQYF. The DNA of the CDR3 is TGTGCCATCAGTGGGATAACCGGGGAAACAGATACGCAGTATTTT.

The count of this clone is one. The gene calls are TRBV28 and TRBJ1-1, with D perhaps TRBD1 (5 bases). Trimming took off 3 bases at V and 10 bases at J, with 9 bases between the two ends. CDR1 is MDHEN, CDR2 SYDVKM, per germline. The CDR3 has 11 amino acids. The chain's CDR3 is CASSFGGAAFF. As DNA, the CDR3 is TGTGCCAGCAGTTTTGGAGGGGCAGCTTTCTTT.

Only one count was recorded for this clone. This rearrangement joins TRBV19 to TRBJ2-2, with a tentative D call TRBD1 (6 bases). Germline lookup yields CDR1 LNHDA and CDR2 SQIVND (reference sequence). The CDR3 spans 17 residues. V lost 5 bases and J 5 bases, leaving 21 bases between the germline ends. CDR3 protein: CASSGTGRTSRTGELFF. The CDR3 DNA reads as TGTGCCAGTAGTGGAACAGGGAGAACTAGTAGGACCGGGGAGCTGTTTTTT.

The chain uses TRBV28 and TRBJ2-7; D unclear. The CDR3 sequence is 14 residues long. CDR1 and CDR2 (germline): MDHEN, SYDVKM. The V and J ends lost 3 bases and 7 bases respectively, with 16 bases between them. The CDR3 DNA reads TGTGCCAGCAGTTTGGCCCAAATGGGCTGGGAGCAGTACTTC. The encoded protein is CASSLAQMGWEQYF.

This chain joins TRBV6-2 or TRBV6-3 and TRBJ2-7; D is possibly TRBD2 (7 bases). The V end was cut by 0 bases, the J end by 0 bases, with 9 bases between. Germline V lookup: CDR1 MNHEY, CDR2 SVGEGT. The CDR3 contains 15 residues. The CDR3 region is CASSYSGGGSYEQYF. In DNA, the CDR3 is TGTGCCAGCAGTTACTCGGGAGGGGGCTCCTACGAGCAGTACTTC.

The DNA of the CDR3 is TGTGCCAGCAGCGTAGTAGGGGGAGGAAACACCATATATTTT. This translates into CASSVVGGGNTIYF. The gene calls are TRBV9 and TRBJ1-3; the D gene is possibly TRBD1 (6 bases). Deletions cut 0 bases from V and 4 bases from J, with 8 bases between. CDR1 SGDLS and CDR2 YYNGEE come from the germline V gene. The CDR3 is 14 residues long.

This clone was seen only once. V and J are TRBV5-1 and TRBJ1-4, with a possible D match to TRBD1 (5 bases). Germline V lookup: CDR1 SGHRS, CDR2 YFSETQ. Trimming left V 4 bases short and J 4 bases short, with 8 bases between. The CDR3 is 13 amino acids. The chain's CDR3 is CASSQGLNEKLFF. DNA for the CDR3: TGCGCCAGCAGCCAGGGCCTTAATGAAAAACTGTTTTTT.

A few counts support this clone. The V call is TRBV3-1 (or the pseudogene TRBV3-2), the J call TRBJ2-7, with 7 nucleotides matching TRBD1. CDR3 size: 13 residues. J lost 7 bases, V lost 4 bases, and 7 bases had no gene match. CDR1 LGHDT and CDR2 YNNKEL come from the germline V gene (reference sequence). In nucleotides, the CDR3 is TGTGCCAGCAGCCTGTCGACAGGGCGGGAGCAGTACTTC. Encoded protein: CASSLSTGREQYF.

The chain joins TRBV5-1 to TRBJ2-2; 12 bases map to TRBD2. The CDR3 length is 14 residues. Looked up from germline, CDR1 is SGHRS and CDR2 is YFSETQ. Germline trimming cut 5 bases from V and 5 bases from J; bases unmatched to any gene: 1. CDR3: CASSGLAGTGELFF. DNA of the CDR3: TGCGCCAGCAGTGGACTAGCGGGAACCGGGGAGCTGTTTTTT.

This clone has only a few counts. The J gene is TRBJ1-5, the V gene TRBV19, with D possibly being TRBD1 (6 bases). Trimming cost V 8 bases and J 6 bases, with 14 bases left between them. CDR1 and CDR2 from the germline V gene are LNHDA and SQIVND (reference sequence). The length of the CDR3 is 13 residues. The CDR3 region has the DNA TGTGCCAGTGGGGCAGGGGTTCGTCAGCCCCAGCATTTT. Its protein is CASGAGVRQPQHF.

This chain links TRBV10-3 with TRBJ1-2; D gene ambiguous. The germline V gene encodes CDR1 ENHRY and CDR2 SYGVKD. V lost 2 bases to trimming and J lost 12 bases, with 13 bases between them. The CDR3 extends over 12 amino acids. CDR3 sequence (DNA): TGTGCCATCAGTGAGCGGGAGAGCGCGAACACCTTC. Translating gives CAISERESANTF.

V is TRBV7-2 and J is TRBJ2-1; D is perhaps TRBD1 (5 bases). V gave up 1 base and J gave up 6 bases, with 16 bases separating them. This CDR3 region has 16 residues. Germline values: CDR1 SGHTA, CDR2 FQGNSA. The CDR3: CASSLGPSRVGNEQFF. In nucleotides, the CDR3 is TGTGCCAGCAGCTTAGGCCCCTCCAGGGTGGGCAATGAGCAGTTCTTC.

This clone was recorded once. The V call is TRBV19, the J call TRBJ2-7, with 14 bases identical to TRBD2. The CDR3 is 17 residues long. CDR1 and CDR2 from the germline V gene are LNHDA and SQIVND (reference sequence). After removal of 6 bases from V and 2 bases from J, the junction contained 9 bases not matched to a gene. For the CDR3, the DNA is TGTGCCAGTAGACCGGGACTAGCGGGAGTGGCCCCCTACGAGCAGTACTTC. Translation gives CASRPGLAGVAPYEQYF. Filled out from reference TRBV19 and TRBJ2-7, the complete variable domain reads DGGITQSPKYLFRKEGQNVTLSCEQNLNHDAMYWYRQDPGQGLRLIYYSQIVNDFQKGDIAEGYSVSREKKESFPLTVTSAQKNPTAFYLCASRPGLAGVAPYEQYFGPGTRLTVT.

This clone appeared once. V gene TRBV7-9 combines with J gene TRBJ1-1; tentative D call: TRBD1 (5 bases). Germline CDR1 reads SEHNR; CDR2 reads FQNEAQ (reference sequence). V gave up 6 bases and J gave up 1 base, with 12 bases separating them. The CDR3 loop spans 14 amino acids. CDR3 sequence reads: CASSHSQGNTEAFF. CDR3 in DNA: TGTGCCAGCAGTCACAGTCAGGGGAACACTGAAGCTTTCTTT.

The gene calls are TRBV5-4 and TRBJ1-4; 7 bases are shared with TRBD1. CDR1 is SGHNT and CDR2 is YYREEE in the germline V gene (reference sequence). This CDR3 comprises 15 residues. Unmatched junction bases numbered 8, after V lost 2 bases and J lost 7 bases. The CDR3 region is CASSFTGAGGEKLFF. Here the CDR3 DNA reads TGTGCCAGCAGCTTCACAGGGGCGGGGGGTGAAAAACTGTTTTTT.

The V call is TRBV28, the J call TRBJ2-5; 9 positions match TRBD1. V gave up 5 bases and J gave up 2 bases; unmatched junction bases: 6. Germline CDR1 MDHEN, CDR2 SYDVKM. The CDR3 runs 15 residues. CDR3 in amino acids: CASSPGTGLQETQYF. The CDR3 DNA sequence: TGTGCCAGCAGTCCCGGGACAGGGCTACAAGAGACCCAGTACTTC.

The V gene is TRBV9, the J gene TRBJ2-2; possibly TRBD2 for D (5 bases). Germline V gene lookup returns CDR1 SGDLS and CDR2 YYNGEE. The CDR3 is made up of 19 amino acids. V was clipped by 2 bases and J by 5 bases, with 25 bases between them. The CDR3 DNA reads TGTGCCAGCAGCGTTTCCCCATCTTCAGAGGGCTATGTGACCGGGGAGCTGTTTTTT. The encoded protein is CASSVSPSSEGYVTGELFF.

The V gene is TRBV27, the J gene TRBJ2-7; a possible D gene is TRBD1 (7 bases). The CDR3 has 14 residues. With 6 bases removed from V and 3 bases from J, the gap between germline ends came to 15 bases. Germline CDR1 and CDR2: MNHEY and SMNVEV (reference sequence). The CDR3 nucleotides are TGTGCCAGCAGGTATCAGGGGGGTAGCTACGAGCAGTACTTC. Protein: CASRYQGGSYEQYF.

The CDR3 sequence is CASSQVGAGGSGANVLTF. In nucleotides, the CDR3 is TGCGCCAGCAGCCAAGTCGGGGCAGGGGGCAGTGGGGCCAACGTCCTGACTTTC. V gene TRBV4-1 combines with J gene TRBJ2-6; 8 bases line up with TRBD1. The V gene's germline CDR1 is MGHRA and CDR2 YSYEKL. The CDR3 loop spans 18 amino acids. Trimming cost V 1 base and J 3 bases; bases outside gene matches: 8.

In its sample, this clone was seen a few times. This chain connects TRBV7-3 to TRBJ2-3; 11 bases match TRBD2. The V segment lost 6 bases and the J segment 0 bases; nucleotides outside the gene matches: 11. The CDR3 loop spans 18 amino acids. Germline CDR1 and CDR2: SGHTA and FQGTGA. The CDR3 DNA reads as TGTGCCAGCAGTCGAGCGGCTAGCGGGAGGACTAGCACAGATACGCAGTATTTT. Its protein is CASSRAASGRTSTDTQYF.

This chain joins TRBV6-2 or TRBV6-3 and TRBJ1-1; TRBD1 might be the D (5 bases). V was clipped by 2 bases and J by 1 base, with 23 bases between them. CDR1 is MNHEY, CDR2 SVGEGT, per germline. The CDR3 covers 19 residues. CDR3 loop: CASSYPNWGPGEANTEAFF. The CDR3 DNA is TGTGCCAGCAGTTACCCCAATTGGGGACCGGGGGAAGCGAACACTGAAGCTTTCTTT.

The chain joins TRBV20-1 to TRBJ1-1; tentative D call: TRBD1 (6 bases). The CDR3 is made up of 13 amino acids. CDR1 is DFQATT and CDR2 is SNEGSKA in the germline V gene (reference sequence). Trimming removed 3 bases at V and 3 bases at J, with 11 bases between. CDR3 nucleotide sequence: TGCAGTGCTAGTCAGGGGTCCCACACTGAAGCTTTCTTT. Translating gives CSASQGSHTEAFF.

This chain connects TRBV18 to TRBJ2-7, with D possibly TRBD1 on 6 matching bases. Germline assignment: CDR1 KGHSH and CDR2 LQKENI. Trimming removed 6 bases from V and 3 bases from J, with 9 bases in between. This CDR3 has 12 amino acids. CDR3 sequence (DNA): TGTGCCAGCTCGGACAGATTCTACGAGCAGTACTTC. Translation gives CASSDRFYEQYF.